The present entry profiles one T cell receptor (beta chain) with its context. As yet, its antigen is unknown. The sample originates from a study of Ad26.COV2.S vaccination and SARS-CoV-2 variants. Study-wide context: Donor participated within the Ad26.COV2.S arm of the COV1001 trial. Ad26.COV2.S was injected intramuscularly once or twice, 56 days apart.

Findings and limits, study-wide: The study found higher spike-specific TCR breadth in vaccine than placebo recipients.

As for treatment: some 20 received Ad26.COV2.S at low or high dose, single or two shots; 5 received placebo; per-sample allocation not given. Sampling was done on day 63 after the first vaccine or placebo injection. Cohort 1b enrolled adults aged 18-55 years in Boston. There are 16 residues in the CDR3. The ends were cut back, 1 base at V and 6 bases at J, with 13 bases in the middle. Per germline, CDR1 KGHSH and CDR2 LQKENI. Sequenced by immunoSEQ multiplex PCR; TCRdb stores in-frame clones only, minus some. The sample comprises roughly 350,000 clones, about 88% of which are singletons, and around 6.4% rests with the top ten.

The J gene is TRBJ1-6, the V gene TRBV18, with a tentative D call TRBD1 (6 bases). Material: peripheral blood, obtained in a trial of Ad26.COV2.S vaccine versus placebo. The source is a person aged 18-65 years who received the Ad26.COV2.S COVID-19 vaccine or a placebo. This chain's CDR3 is CASSPHPGAVNSPLHF. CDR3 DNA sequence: TGTGCCAGCTCACCACATCCGGGGGCTGTTAATTCACCCCTCCACTTT.